Presented here are 2 T cell receptor beta chains from one specimen sequenced in a study of metastatic and nonmetastatic thyroid tumors. TCRdb re-clonotyped the PCR reads through MiXCR. In the table there are 89,000 or so clones, less than 10% of which are singletons. All patients were untreated before thyroid surgery. The sequencing sample was made of blood. Receptors originate from a female donor with papillary thyroid cancer or a benign thyroid nodule (not recorded which). Some clones in this sample may be carry-over from other donors' samples.

This clone was seen only once. A read error may be the cause here, since a much bigger clone is one base away. The chain recombines TRBV20-1 with TRBJ1-4; 7 bases agree with TRBD1. Looked up from germline, CDR1 is DFQATT and CDR2 is SNEGSKA (reference sequence). This CDR3 has 13 residues. The CDR3 DNA is TGCAGTGCTACGACAGGGAGCAATGATAAACTGTTTTTT. Translation: CSATTGSNDKLFF.

This clone has ten or more counts. The chain has TRBV4-1 and TRBJ2-3; unclear D gene. The V gene lost 0 bases and the J gene lost 0 bases, with 7 bases spanning the gap. Germline CDR1 reads MGHRA; CDR2 reads YSYEKL. This CDR3 comprises 15 residues. DNA for the CDR3: TGCGCCAGCAGCCAAGATGGACGGAGCACAGATACGCAGTATTTT. It yields the protein CASSQDGRSTDTQYF.